This TCR beta chain comes out of a study of HIV-infected patients and healthy controls. TCRdb itself ran the 5' RACE reads through MiXCR, one entry per CDR3 protein. The table lists tens of thousands of distinct CDR3 sequences, approximately 21% of them singletons. Germline CDR1 reads LNHDA; CDR2 reads SQIVND (reference sequence). This CDR3 is 18 amino acids long. The V and J ends lost 6 bases and 2 bases, in that order; junction bases with no gene match: 10. The TCR originated in a human donor in good health. The sample was CD4+ T cells from blood. The chain uses TRBV19 and TRBJ2-3, with 14 nucleotides matching TRBD2. CDR3 residues: CASSRIPGLAGATDTQYF. DNA for the CDR3: TGTGCCAGTAGCCGCATACCGGGACTAGCGGGAGCCACAGATACGCAGTATTTT.